This entry features one T cell receptor beta chain sequence. Its target is not known. The CDR3 is made up of 16 amino acids. Per the germline V gene, CDR1 is MDHEN and CDR2 is SYDVKM. Germline trimming cut 3 bases from V and 2 bases from J; bases unmatched to any gene: 9. These data are taken from a study of shared clonotypes between healthy human individuals. Study results and limitations: As a rule, naive subsets had a larger estimated richness than memory subsets. It was anticipated that sequencing depth would influence how many clonotypes donors shared.

It was roughly 190 ng DNA, 31,000 or so T cell genomes, that sorted-subset replicate PCRs used. Methods used by the authors: Junction-only immunoSEQ sequences carried no quality scores, so filtering differed. TCRdb's table, derived via immunoSEQ multiplex PCR, lists solely in-frame clones and lacks some. V and J calls and clone size are those listed in that table; D and trimming were worked out from the DNA. Among roughly 500,000 clones listed, about 96% were seen once. The sequence came from a woman in her twenties or thirties in good health. The specimen sequenced was naive CD4+ T cells sorted from blood. Subset reported: CD45RA+ positively selected. This sequence joins TRBV28 and TRBJ2-7, with 8 bases matching TRBD1. CDR3 amino acids: CASSFSLRDRTYEQYF. The CDR3 nucleotides read TGTGCCAGCAGTTTCTCCCTCCGGGACAGGACCTACGAGCAGTACTTC. Complete variable domain (other parts from reference TRBV28 and TRBJ2-7): DVKVTQSSRYLVKRTGEKVFLECVQDMDHENMFWYRQDPGLGLRLIYFSYDVKMKEKGDIPEGYSVSREKKERFSLILESASTNQTSMYLCASSFSLRDRTYEQYFGPGTRLTVT.